A selection of T cell receptor beta chains follows, all from one sample in a study of blood T cell repertoires in COVID-19. The table came from immunoSEQ multiplex PCR; TCRdb's copy has only in-frame clones and leaves some out. The top ten clones hold around 2.9% of a sample with over 50,000 clones, roughly 88% of them seen once. Source material: peripheral blood. The origin of the receptors is a man older than 75 with acute or convalescent COVID-19. CDR3s include the opening cysteine and the closing phenylalanine or tryptophan. The order of the fields is V gene, J gene, D gene, clone size, CDR3 protein, CDR3 DNA. The D gene is left open where the match is weak. Clone size, where shown, is once, few, many, or a class for clones that have expanded.

TRBV11-3	TRBJ2-1	TRBD2	NA	CASSSGLAEHNEQFF	TGTGCCAGCAGCTCCGGACTAGCGGAACACAATGAGCAGTTCTTC
TRBV6-7	TRBJ2-1	TRBD1	NA	CASSSVDRPPNEQFF	TGTGCCAGCAGTTCCGTGGACAGGCCCCCCAATGAGCAGTTCTTC
TRBV6-6	TRBJ1-3	TRBD1	NA	CASSRDRDTIYF	TGTGCCAGCAGTCGGGACAGGGACACCATATATTTT
TRBV5-4	TRBJ2-5	TRBD2	once	CASSLGLAGAQETQYF	TGTGCCAGCAGCCTTGGACTAGCGGGGGCCCAAGAGACCCAGTACTTC
TRBV6-5	TRBJ2-5	TRBD2	NA	CASSFRLAGGPETQYF	TGTGCCAGCAGTTTCCGACTAGCGGGGGGGCCAGAGACCCAGTACTTC
TRBV5-1	TRBJ1-1	TRBD1	once	CASSSGQGFTEAFF	TGCGCCAGCAGCTCGGGACAGGGGTTCACTGAAGCTTTCTTT
TRBV5-1	TRBJ1-1	NA	NA	CASSWGDRPNTEAFF	TGCGCCAGCAGCTGGGGCGACAGGCCCAACACTGAAGCTTTCTTT
TRBV15	TRBJ2-3	NA	few	CATSRASTDTQYF	TGTGCCACCAGCAGAGCCTCCACAGATACGCAGTATTTT
TRBV3-1/TRBV3-2	TRBJ1-5	NA	NA	CASSQEGAQNQPQHF	TGTGCCAGCAGCCAAGAGGGGGCCCAAAATCAGCCCCAGCATTTT
TRBV7-8	TRBJ2-7	TRBD1	NA	CASSSNRGRPNEQYF	TGTGCCAGCAGCTCTAACAGGGGGCGCCCGAACGAGCAGTACTTC
TRBV15	TRBJ2-5	TRBD1	NA	CATRDPGGETQYF	TGTGCCACCAGGGACCCAGGGGGAGAGACCCAGTACTTC
TRBV20-1	TRBJ2-1	TRBD1	NA	CSASSQGAPIYNEQFF	TGCAGTGCTAGTTCACAGGGGGCGCCCATTTACAATGAGCAGTTCTTC
TRBV5-4	TRBJ2-3	TRBD2	NA	CASSLFSGGGTDTQYF	TGTGCCAGCAGCTTATTTAGCGGGGGGGGCACAGATACGCAGTATTTT
TRBV6-2/TRBV6-3	TRBJ1-2	NA	once	CASSYGHYYGYTF	TGTGCCAGCAGTTACGGGCACTACTATGGCTACACCTTC
TRBV18	TRBJ1-2	NA	NA	CASSQGVDYGYTF	TGTGCCAGCTCACAAGGGGTGGACTATGGCTACACCTTC
TRBV12-3/TRBV12-4	TRBJ1-1	NA	NA	CASSSFQNTEAFF	TGTGCCAGCAGTTCATTCCAGAACACTGAAGCTTTCTTT
TRBV19	TRBJ2-7	TRBD1	few	CASSIGGTGYEQYF	TGTGCCAGTAGTATAGGGGGGACAGGCTACGAGCAGTACTTC
TRBV5-1	TRBJ1-1	TRBD1	NA	CASSRNRGEAFF	TGCGCCAGCAGCAGGAACAGGGGTGAAGCTTTCTTT
TRBV4-1	TRBJ1-2	NA	NA	CASSQVMDSYGYTF	TGCGCCAGCAGCCAAGTCATGGACAGCTATGGCTACACCTTC
TRBV19	TRBJ1-1	NA	few	CASSILPGEGYTEAFF	TGTGCCAGTAGTATTCTCCCAGGGGAGGGGTACACTGAAGCTTTCTTT
TRBV6-4	TRBJ2-2	NA	NA	CASSEGMGLPNTGELFF	TGTGCCAGCAGTGAAGGGATGGGGCTGCCGAACACCGGGGAGCTGTTTTTT
TRBV9	TRBJ1-3	NA	NA	CASSPREGTGNTIYF	TGTGCCAGCAGCCCCAGGGAAGGGACTGGAAACACCATATATTTT
TRBV5-1	TRBJ1-3	NA	NA	CASSFDSFSGNTIYF	TGCGCCAGCAGCTTTGACAGCTTCTCTGGAAACACCATATATTTT
TRBV3-1/TRBV3-2	TRBJ1-1	NA	NA	CASSQGTTVNTEAFF	TGTGCCAGCAGCCAGGGAACGACAGTGAACACTGAAGCTTTCTTT
TRBV2	TRBJ1-1	TRBD1	few	CASRGTVTEAFF	TGTGCCAGCAGGGGGACAGTTACTGAAGCTTTCTTT
TRBV5-1	TRBJ2-3	NA	NA	CASSLEQGTDTQYF	TGCGCCAGCAGCCTCGAACAGGGTACAGATACGCAGTATTTT
TRBV6-5	TRBJ1-2	NA	NA	CASRLTQENGYTF	TGTGCCAGCAGGCTTACACAGGAAAATGGCTACACCTTC
TRBV19	TRBJ1-5	NA	few	CASTPRGQSNQPQHF	TGTGCCAGTACCCCAAGAGGACAGAGCAATCAGCCCCAGCATTTT
TRBV21-1	TRBJ1-5	NA	NA	CASSNGCQPQHF	TGTGCCAGCAGCAACGGTTGCCAGCCCCAGCATTTT
TRBV12-3/TRBV12-4	TRBJ1-6	TRBD1	NA	CASSKTGDSPLHF	TGTGCCAGCAGTAAGACAGGGGATTCACCCCTCCACTTT